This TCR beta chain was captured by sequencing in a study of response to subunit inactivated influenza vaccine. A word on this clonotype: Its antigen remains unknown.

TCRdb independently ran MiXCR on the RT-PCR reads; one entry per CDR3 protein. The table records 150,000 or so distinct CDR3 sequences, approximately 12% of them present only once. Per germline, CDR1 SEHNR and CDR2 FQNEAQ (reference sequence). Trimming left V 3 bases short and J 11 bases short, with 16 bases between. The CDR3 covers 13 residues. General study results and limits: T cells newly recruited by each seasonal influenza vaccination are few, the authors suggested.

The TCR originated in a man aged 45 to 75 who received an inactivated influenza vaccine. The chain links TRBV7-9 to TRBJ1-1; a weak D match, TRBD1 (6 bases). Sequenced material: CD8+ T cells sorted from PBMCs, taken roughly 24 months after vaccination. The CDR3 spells CASSLTGSMSAFF. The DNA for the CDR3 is TGTGCCAGCAGCTTGACAGGTTCCATGTCCGCTTTCTTT.